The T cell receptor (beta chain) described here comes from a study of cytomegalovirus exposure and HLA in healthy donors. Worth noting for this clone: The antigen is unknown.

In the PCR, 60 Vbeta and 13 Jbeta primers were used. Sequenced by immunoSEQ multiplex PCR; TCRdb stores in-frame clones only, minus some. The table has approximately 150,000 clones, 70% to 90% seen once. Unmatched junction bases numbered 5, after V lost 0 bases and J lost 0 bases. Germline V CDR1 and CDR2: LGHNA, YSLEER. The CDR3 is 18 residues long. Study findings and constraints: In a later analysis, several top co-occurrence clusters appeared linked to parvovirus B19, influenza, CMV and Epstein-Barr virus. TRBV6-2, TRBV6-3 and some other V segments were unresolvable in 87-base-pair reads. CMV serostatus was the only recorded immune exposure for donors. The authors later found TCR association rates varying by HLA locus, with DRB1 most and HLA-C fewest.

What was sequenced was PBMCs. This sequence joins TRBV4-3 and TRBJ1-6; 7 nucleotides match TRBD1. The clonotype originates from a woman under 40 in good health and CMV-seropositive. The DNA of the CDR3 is TGCGCCAGCAGCCAAGAACTCGCAGGGGGCTCCTATAATTCACCCCTCCACTTT. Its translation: CASSQELAGGSYNSPLHF.